This TCR beta chain is from a study of beta chain features in type 1 diabetes. In the study overall: The number of sorted cells examined across all samples was some 99,000,000.

Remarks on this clone: Its target is unknown.

Study results and limitations: Researchers report that Type 1 diabetes patients had moderately but significantly shorter TCRB CDR3s across all four CD4+ subsets.

Of the isolated RNA, all was reverse transcribed, and so the sequenced material was expressed TCRB transcripts. About 3.5 million reads per sample on average were obtained from naive, central memory and regulatory T cell samples. Profiling relied on immunoSEQ multiplex PCR, and the TCRdb table lists in-frame clones only, not all of them. The sample includes 350,000 to 450,000 clones, about 15% of them seen just once. V lost 2 bases and J 0 bases, leaving 12 bases between the germline ends. The CDR3 extends over 16 amino acids. Germline CDR1 and CDR2: KGHSH and LQKENI. Sequencing input: naive CD4+ T cells from blood. This chain connects TRBV18 to TRBJ2-3; D remains unclear. This clonotype originated in a woman between 18 and 29 years old in good health. The CDR3 DNA sequence: TGTGCCAGCTCACCAAGAGGCTCAACTAGCACAGATACGCAGTATTTT. This codes for CASSPRGSTSTDTQYF. The variable domain in full, completed from reference TRBV18 and TRBJ2-3, reads NAGVMQNPRHLVRRRGQEARLRCSPMKGHSHVYWYRQLPEEGLKFMVYLQKENIIDESGMPKERFSAEFPKEGPSILRIQQVVRGDSAAYFCASSPRGSTSTDTQYFGPGTRLTVL.